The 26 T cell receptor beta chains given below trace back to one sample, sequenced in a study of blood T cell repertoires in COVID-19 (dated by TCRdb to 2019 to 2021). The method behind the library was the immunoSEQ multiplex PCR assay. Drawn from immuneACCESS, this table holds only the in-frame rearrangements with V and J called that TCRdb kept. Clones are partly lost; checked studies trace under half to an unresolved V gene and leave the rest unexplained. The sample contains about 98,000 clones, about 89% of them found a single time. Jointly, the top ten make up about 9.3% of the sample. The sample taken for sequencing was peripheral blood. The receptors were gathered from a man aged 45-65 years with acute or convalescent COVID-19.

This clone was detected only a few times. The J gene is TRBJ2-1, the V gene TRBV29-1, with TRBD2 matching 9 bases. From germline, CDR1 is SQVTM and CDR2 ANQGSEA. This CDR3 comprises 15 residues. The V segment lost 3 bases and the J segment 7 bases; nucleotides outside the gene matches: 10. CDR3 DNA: TGCAGCGTTGACTTAGCGGGAGCCTTCTGGAATGAGCAGTTCTTC. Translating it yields CSVDLAGAFWNEQFF.

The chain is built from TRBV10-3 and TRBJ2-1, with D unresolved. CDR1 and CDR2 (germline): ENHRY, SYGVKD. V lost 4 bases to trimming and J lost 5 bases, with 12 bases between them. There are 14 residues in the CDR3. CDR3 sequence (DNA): TGTGCCATCAGTGCCCACATCCTGGACAATGAGCAGTTCTTC. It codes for CAISAHILDNEQFF.

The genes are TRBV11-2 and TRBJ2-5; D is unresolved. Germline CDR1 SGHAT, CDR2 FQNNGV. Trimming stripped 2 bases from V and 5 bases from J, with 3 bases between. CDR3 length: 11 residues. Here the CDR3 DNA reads TGTGCCAGCAGCTTACGGGAGACCCAGTACTTC. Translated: CASSLRETQYF.

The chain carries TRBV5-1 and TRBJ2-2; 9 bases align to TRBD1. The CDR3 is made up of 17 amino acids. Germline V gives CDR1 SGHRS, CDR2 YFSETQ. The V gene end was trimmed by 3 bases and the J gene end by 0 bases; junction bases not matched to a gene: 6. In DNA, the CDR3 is TGCGCCAGCAGCTATTACGGGACAGGGTCGAACACCGGGGAGCTGTTTTTT. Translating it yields CASSYYGTGSNTGELFF.

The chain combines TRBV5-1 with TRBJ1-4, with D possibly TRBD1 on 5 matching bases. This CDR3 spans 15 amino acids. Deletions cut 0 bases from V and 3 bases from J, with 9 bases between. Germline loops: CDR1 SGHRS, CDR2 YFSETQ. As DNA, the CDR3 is TGCGCCAGCAGCTTGGCCGGGGACTCTAATGAAAAACTGTTTTTT. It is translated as CASSLAGDSNEKLFF.

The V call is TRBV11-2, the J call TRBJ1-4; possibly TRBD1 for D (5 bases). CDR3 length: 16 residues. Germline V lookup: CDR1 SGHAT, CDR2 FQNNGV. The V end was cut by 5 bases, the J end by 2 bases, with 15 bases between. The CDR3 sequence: CASSRRGGGTNEKLFF. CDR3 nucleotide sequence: TGTGCCAGCAGCCGCCGGGGCGGGGGGACTAATGAAAAACTGTTTTTT.

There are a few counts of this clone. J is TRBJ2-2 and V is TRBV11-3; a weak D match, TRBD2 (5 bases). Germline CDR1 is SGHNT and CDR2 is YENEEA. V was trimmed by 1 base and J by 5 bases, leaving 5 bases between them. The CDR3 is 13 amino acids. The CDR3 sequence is CASSLGGTGELFF. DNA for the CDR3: TGTGCCAGCAGCTTAGGAGGGACCGGGGAGCTGTTTTTT.

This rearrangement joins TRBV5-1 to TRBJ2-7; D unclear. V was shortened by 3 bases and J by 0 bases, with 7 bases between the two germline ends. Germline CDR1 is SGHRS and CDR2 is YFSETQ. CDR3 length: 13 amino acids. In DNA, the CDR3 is TGCGCCAGCAGCTCGGAGAGCTCCTACGAGCAGTACTTC. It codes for CASSSESSYEQYF.

The CDR3 is CASSKSRGLAGEDTDTQYF. The CDR3 DNA reads TGTGCCAGCAGCAAATCAAGGGGACTAGCGGGAGAAGACACAGATACGCAGTATTTT. The rearrangement links TRBV21-1 to TRBJ2-3; TRBD2 reflects the table's D call only, with no check against the DNA. TRBV21-1 is given as a pseudogene. This CDR3 is built from 19 residues.

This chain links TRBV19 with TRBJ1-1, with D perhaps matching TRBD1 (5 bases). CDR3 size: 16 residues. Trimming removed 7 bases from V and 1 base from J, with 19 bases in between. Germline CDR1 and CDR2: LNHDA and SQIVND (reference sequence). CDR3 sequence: CASNPRGMGPNTEAFF. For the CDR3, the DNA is TGTGCCAGTAACCCCCGGGGGATGGGGCCGAACACTGAAGCTTTCTTT.

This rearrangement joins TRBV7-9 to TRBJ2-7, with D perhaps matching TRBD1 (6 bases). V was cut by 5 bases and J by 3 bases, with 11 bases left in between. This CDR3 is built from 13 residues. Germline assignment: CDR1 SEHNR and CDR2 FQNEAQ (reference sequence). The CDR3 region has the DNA TGTGCCAGCAGCCCCCGGGACAACTACGAGCAGTACTTC. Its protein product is CASSPRDNYEQYF.

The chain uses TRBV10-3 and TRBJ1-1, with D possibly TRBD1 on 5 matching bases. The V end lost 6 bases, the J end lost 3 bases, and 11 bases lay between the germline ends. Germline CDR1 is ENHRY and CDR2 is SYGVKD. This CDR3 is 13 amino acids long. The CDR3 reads CAIRPRGYTEAFF. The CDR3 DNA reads TGTGCCATCAGGCCTCGGGGGTACACTGAAGCTTTCTTT.

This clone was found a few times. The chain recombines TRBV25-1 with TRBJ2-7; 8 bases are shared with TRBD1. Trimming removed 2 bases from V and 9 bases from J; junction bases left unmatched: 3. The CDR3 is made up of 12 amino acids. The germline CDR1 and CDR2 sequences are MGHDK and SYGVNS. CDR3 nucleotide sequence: TGTGCCAGCAGTGAAGGACAGGGAGGGCAGTACTTC. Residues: CASSEGQGGQYF.

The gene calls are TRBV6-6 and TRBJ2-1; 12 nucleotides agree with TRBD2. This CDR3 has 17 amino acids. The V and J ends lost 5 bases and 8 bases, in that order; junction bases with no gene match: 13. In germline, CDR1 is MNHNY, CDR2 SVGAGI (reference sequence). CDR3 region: CASSLRSTSGRVYEQFF. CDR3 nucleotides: TGTGCCAGCAGTCTCAGATCGACTAGCGGGAGAGTATATGAGCAGTTCTTC.

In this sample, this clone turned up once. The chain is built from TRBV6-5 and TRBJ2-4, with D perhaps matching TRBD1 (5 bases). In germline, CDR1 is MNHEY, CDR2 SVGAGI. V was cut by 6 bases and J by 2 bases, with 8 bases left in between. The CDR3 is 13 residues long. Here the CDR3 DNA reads TGTGCCAGCAGGACAGAGCCCAAAAACATTCAGTACTTC. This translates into CASRTEPKNIQYF.

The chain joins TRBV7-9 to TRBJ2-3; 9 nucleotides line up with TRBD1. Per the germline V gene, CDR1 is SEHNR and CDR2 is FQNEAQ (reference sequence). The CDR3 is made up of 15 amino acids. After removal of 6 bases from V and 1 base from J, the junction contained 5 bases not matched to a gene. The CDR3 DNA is TGTGCCAGCAGACCGGGACAGGGCGGCACAGATACGCAGTATTTT. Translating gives CASRPGQGGTDTQYF.

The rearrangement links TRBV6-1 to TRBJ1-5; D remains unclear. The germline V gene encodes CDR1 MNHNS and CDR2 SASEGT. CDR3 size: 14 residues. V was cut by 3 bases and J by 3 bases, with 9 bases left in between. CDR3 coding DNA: TGTGCCAGCAGTGACGGTGGTGCCAATCAGCCCCAGCATTTT. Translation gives CASSDGGANQPQHF.

CDR3 sequence reads: CASRKGGTGNTIYF. The CDR3 DNA sequence: TGTGCCAGCAGGAAAGGGGGTACTGGAAACACCATATATTTT. The chain employs TRBV6-5 and TRBJ1-3, with D perhaps TRBD1 (6 bases). The V end was cut by 6 bases, the J end by 2 bases, with 11 bases between. This CDR3 contains 14 residues. CDR1 is MNHEY and CDR2 is SVGAGI in the germline V gene.

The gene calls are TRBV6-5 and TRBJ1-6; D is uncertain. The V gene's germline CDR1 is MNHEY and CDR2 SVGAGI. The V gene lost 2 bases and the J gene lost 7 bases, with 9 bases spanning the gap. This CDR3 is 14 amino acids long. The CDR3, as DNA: TGTGCCAGCAGTTACCAGGCGATAAATTCACCCCTCCACTTT. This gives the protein CASSYQAINSPLHF.

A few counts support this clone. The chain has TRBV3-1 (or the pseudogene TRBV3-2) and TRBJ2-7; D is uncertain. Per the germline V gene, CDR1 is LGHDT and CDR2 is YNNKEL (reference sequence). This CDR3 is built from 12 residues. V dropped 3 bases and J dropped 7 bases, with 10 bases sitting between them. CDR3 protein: CASSHLRREQYF. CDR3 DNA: TGTGCCAGCAGCCACCTTAGAAGAGAGCAGTACTTC.

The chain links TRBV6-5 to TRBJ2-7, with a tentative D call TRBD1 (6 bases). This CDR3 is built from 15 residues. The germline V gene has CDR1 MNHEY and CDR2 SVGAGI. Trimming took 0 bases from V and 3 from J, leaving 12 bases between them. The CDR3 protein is CASSYSRGGGYEQYF. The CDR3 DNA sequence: TGTGCCAGCAGTTACTCCAGGGGTGGCGGCTACGAGCAGTACTTC.

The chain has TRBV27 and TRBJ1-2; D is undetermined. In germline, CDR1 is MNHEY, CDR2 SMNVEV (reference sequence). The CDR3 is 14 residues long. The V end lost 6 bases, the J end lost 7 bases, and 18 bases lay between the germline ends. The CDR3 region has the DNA TGTGCCAGCAGCAGCGCCGTCCCGGGTGGTGGCTACACCTTC. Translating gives CASSSAVPGGGYTF.

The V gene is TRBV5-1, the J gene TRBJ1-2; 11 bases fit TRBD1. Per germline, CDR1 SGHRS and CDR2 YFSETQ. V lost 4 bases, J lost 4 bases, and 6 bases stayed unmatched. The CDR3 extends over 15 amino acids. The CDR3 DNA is TGCGCCAGCAGCCCGAGGACAGGGGGCTCCTATGGCTACACCTTC. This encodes CASSPRTGGSYGYTF.

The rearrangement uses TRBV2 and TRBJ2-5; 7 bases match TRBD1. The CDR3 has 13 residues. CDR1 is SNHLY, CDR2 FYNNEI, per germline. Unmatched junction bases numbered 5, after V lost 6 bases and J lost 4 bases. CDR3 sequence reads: CASSKGQRETQYF. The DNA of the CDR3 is TGTGCCAGCAGCAAGGGACAGCGAGAGACCCAGTACTTC.

The CDR3 nucleotides read TGCAGTGCCCCTGTCCTAGATACGCAGTATTTT. Its translation is CSAPVLDTQYF. The chain joins TRBV20-1 to TRBJ2-3; D not certain. The germline V and J ends were trimmed by 6 bases and 5 bases, with 9 bases remaining between them. The CDR3 totals 11 residues. Germline-derived CDR1 and CDR2 are DFQATT and SNEGSKA (reference sequence).

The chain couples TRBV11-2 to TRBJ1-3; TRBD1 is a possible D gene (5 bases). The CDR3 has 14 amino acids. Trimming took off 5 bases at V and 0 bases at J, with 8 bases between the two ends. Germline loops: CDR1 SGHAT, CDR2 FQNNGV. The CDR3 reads CASSPGLSGNTIYF. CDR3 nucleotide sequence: TGTGCCAGCAGCCCGGGACTCTCTGGAAACACCATATATTTT.